This T cell receptor beta chain was obtained from a study of T-cell memory formation after mild COVID-19. TCRdb fed the 5' RACE reads into MiXCR, producing one record per CDR3 protein. The sample includes 250,000 to 350,000 distinct CDR3 sequences, around 15% of them seen just once. This clonotype was seen a few times. The CDR3 totals 14 residues. Between the trimmed V and J ends, which lost 4 bases and 2 bases, there was a span of 12 bases. The V gene's germline CDR1 is MNHNS and CDR2 SASEGT. Sequencing was performed on PBMCs or a T cell subset sorted from them (not recorded which). This sequence originates from a man aged 18 to 29 who had mild COVID-19 (a few samples of this study predate the infection). Cell type and time point are not known. The rearrangement uses TRBV6-1 and TRBJ2-7; D is ambiguous. The DNA for the CDR3 is TGTGCCAGCAGTGTCCCCGACGGAACCTACGAGCAGTACTTC. Residues: CASSVPDGTYEQYF.